This T cell receptor (beta chain) was sequenced for a study of PD-L1 blockade in urothelial cancer. The study's findings and limits: Pretreatment blood TCR clonality under the median forecast improved survival. It was durable-benefit patients whose tumor-associated blood clones expanded more at 3 weeks.

Assay: immunoSEQ multiplex PCR; the TCRdb copy retains only in-frame clones and omits some. This table has 45,000 or so clones, roughly 90% appearing once. As to time point: pretreatment peripheral blood. Germline V CDR1 and CDR2: LNHDA, SQIVND (reference sequence). The CDR3 is 16 residues long. The junction had 6 bases not matched to a gene; V was cut back by 1 base and J by 1 base. As to this clone: Its antigen is not known.

The genes are TRBV19 and TRBJ2-5; the match to TRBD2 covers 7 bases. This TCR came from a donor at least 40 years old with urothelial cancer. This sample comprised PBMCs, obtained around atezolizumab (anti-PD-L1) treatment. The CDR3 sequence is CASSIASGTTQETQYF. In DNA form, the CDR3 reads TGTGCCAGTAGTATAGCCTCCGGGACTACCCAAGAGACCCAGTACTTC.